Each of the 3 T cell receptor beta chains below was sequenced from the same sample in a study of CD8+CD57+ T cells in acquired aplastic anemia. Investigators profiled TCR beta VDJ and CDR3 from genomic DNA template. TCRdb processed the reads anew with MiXCR; each CDR3 protein has one entry. The sample has some 190,000 distinct CDR3 sequences; less than 65% are singletons. What was sequenced was sorted CD4+, CD8+, or CD8+CD57+ T cells (not recorded which) from PBMCs. The origin of the receptors is a human donor in good health, serving as a control.

This chain uses TRBV5-1 with TRBJ2-7; 10 positions agree with TRBD1. This CDR3 is 16 amino acids long. The ends lost 4 bases at V and 0 bases at J; junction bases unmatched: 7. Looked up from germline, CDR1 is SGHRS and CDR2 is YFSETQ. CDR3 bases: TGCGCCAGCAGCGTATCCGGGACAGGGGTCTCCTACGAGCAGTACTTC. It codes for CASSVSGTGVSYEQYF.

The V call is TRBV9, the J call TRBJ1-5; D is uncertain. The CDR3 contains 15 residues. The germline V gene encodes CDR1 SGDLS and CDR2 YYNGEE. Trimming pared 4 bases from V and 2 bases from J, leaving 13 bases between. The CDR3 DNA reads TGTGCCAGCAGCCAAGGGCCCGGTGGCAATCAGCCCCAGCATTTT. Translated, it gives CASSQGPGGNQPQHF.

This clonotype was detected many times. CDR3 loop: CASSLIGPGTGGVGTGELFF. The CDR3, as DNA: TGTGCCAGCAGCTTAATTGGACCCGGGACAGGGGGTGTCGGTACCGGGGAGCTGTTTTTT. V is TRBV7-6 and J is TRBJ2-2; TRBD1 matches 11 bases. The J segment lost 5 bases and the V segment lost 2 bases, leaving 16 bases of the junction unmatched. This CDR3 is 20 amino acids long. From germline, CDR1 is SGHVS and CDR2 FNYEAQ.